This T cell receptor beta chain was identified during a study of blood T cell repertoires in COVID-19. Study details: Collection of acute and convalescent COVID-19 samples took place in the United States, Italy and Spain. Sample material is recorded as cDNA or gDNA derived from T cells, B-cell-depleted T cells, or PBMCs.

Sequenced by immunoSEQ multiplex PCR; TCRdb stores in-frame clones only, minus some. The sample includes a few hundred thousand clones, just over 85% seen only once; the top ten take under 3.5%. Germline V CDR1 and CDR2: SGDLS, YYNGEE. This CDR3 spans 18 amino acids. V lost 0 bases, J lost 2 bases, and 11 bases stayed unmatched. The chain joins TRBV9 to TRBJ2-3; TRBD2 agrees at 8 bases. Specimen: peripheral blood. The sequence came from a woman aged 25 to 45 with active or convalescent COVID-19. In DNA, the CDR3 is TGTGCCAGCAGCGTAGTGGGGATTAGCGGGGCCCTCACAGATACGCAGTATTTT. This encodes CASSVVGISGALTDTQYF.